The present TCR beta chain was sequenced within a study of OX40 agonist ivuxolimab in advanced cancers. Study information: Patients received ivuxolimab, an intravenous treatment, every 2 weeks at 0.01 to 10 mg/kg. Prior anti-PD-1, anti-PD-L1 or anti-CTLA-4 therapy did not bar entry, and more than 35% had some. Partial responses were achieved by three patients, one with hepatocellular carcinoma and two with cutaneous melanoma. General study points: CD8+ T cells (on average) carried more expanded clones than CD4+ T cells.

Sequencing used immunoSEQ multiplex PCR; TCRdb keeps in-frame clones, though not all of them. The table includes fewer than 60,000 clones, 70% to 80% detected once. To note about this clone: As yet, its antigen is unknown.

V gave up 4 bases and J gave up 2 bases; unmatched junction bases: 8. CDR1 is SGHRS, CDR2 YFSETQ, per germline. CDR3 size: 16 residues. The rearrangement joins TRBV5-1 to TRBJ2-2; 7 bases agree with TRBD2. This TCR was recovered from an adult with an advanced solid tumor such as melanoma, head and neck, liver or kidney cancer. The material sequenced was CD4+ or CD8+ T cells sorted from blood, taken in a trial of the OX40 agonist ivuxolimab. CDR3 sequence: CASSPIGGLNTGELFF. The CDR3 nucleotides are TGCGCCAGCAGCCCCATTGGGGGACTAAACACCGGGGAGCTGTTTTTT.